Following are 13 T cell receptor beta chains from one sample sequenced in a study of CD8+ T cells in alopecia areata. RNA was isolated and reverse transcribed to cDNA, the sequencing template. Using immunoSEQ multiplex PCR, the repertoire was profiled, and TCRdb retains in-frame clones only, with some absent. The data show about 23,000 clones, 52% seen once. The sample comprised NKG2D-high CD8+ T cells sorted from blood. The receptors were gathered from a human donor with alopecia areata.

This rearrangement joins TRBV11-2 to TRBJ2-1; D possibly corresponds to TRBD2 (7 bases). Germline CDR1 SGHAT, CDR2 FQNNGV. The ends were cut back, 1 base at V and 3 bases at J, with 22 bases in the middle. This CDR3 comprises 19 residues. CDR3 nucleotides: TGTGCCAGCAGCTTAGTGGGTCTTGTAGGGGGGGGAAGCTACAATGAGCAGTTCTTC. Translated: CASSLVGLVGGGSYNEQFF.

This chain connects TRBV28 to TRBJ2-1; 10 positions agree with TRBD1. The junction had 6 bases not matched to a gene; V was cut back by 5 bases and J by 8 bases. The CDR3 sequence is 14 residues long. The germline V gene encodes CDR1 MDHEN and CDR2 SYDVKM. CDR3 loop: CASSGDRGWDEQFF. The CDR3 DNA follows: TGTGCCAGCAGTGGGGACAGGGGATGGGATGAGCAGTTCTTC.

This clone was observed a few times. The chain links TRBV5-4 to TRBJ2-1; 8 bases map to TRBD1. CDR3 length: 14 amino acids. In germline, CDR1 is SGHNT, CDR2 YYREEE (reference sequence). V shed 4 bases, J shed 5 bases, and the junction held 5 bases outside the gene matches. This CDR3 reads CASSIQGANNEQFF. The CDR3 nucleotides are TGTGCCAGCAGCATCCAGGGGGCGAACAATGAGCAGTTCTTC.

This chain connects TRBV27 to TRBJ1-1; perhaps TRBD1 as D (6 bases). The V and J ends lost 0 bases and 1 base respectively, with 12 bases between them. There are 16 residues in the CDR3. Per germline, CDR1 MNHEY and CDR2 SMNVEV (reference sequence). The CDR3 DNA is TGTGCCAGCAGTTTATCTCCCGGCAGGGGGAACACTGAAGCTTTCTTT. This translates into CASSLSPGRGNTEAFF.

The CDR3 nucleotides are TGCAGCGTTCCCGAGCGGAATGGCTACACCTTC. Translation gives CSVPERNGYTF. The V call is TRBV29-1, the J call TRBJ1-2; D gene uncertain. The CDR3 is 11 residues long. V lost 5 bases, J lost 6 bases, and 10 bases lay in between. Germline V gene data show CDR1 as SQVTM and CDR2 as ANQGSEA.

This clone was detected only a few times. The rearrangement uses TRBV29-1 and TRBJ2-2, with 7 bases lining up with TRBD2. Germline CDR1 is SQVTM and CDR2 is ANQGSEA. With V trimmed by 5 bases and J by 5 bases, 8 bases remained unmatched. The CDR3 has 14 residues. The CDR3 reads CSVRLAEGTGELFF. CDR3 DNA: TGCAGCGTTAGACTAGCCGAGGGGACCGGGGAGCTGTTTTTT.

This chain uses TRBV27 with TRBJ2-5; 7 bases are shared with TRBD1. This CDR3 comprises 15 residues. Trimming at V came to 4 bases and at J to 4 bases, leaving 9 bases not matched to a gene. Germline V lookup: CDR1 MNHEY, CDR2 SMNVEV (reference sequence). The CDR3 is CASSSKDRPLETQYF. CDR3 DNA sequence: TGTGCCAGCAGTTCGAAGGACAGGCCTCTAGAGACCCAGTACTTC.

V gene TRBV27 combines with J gene TRBJ2-2; tentatively, D is TRBD1 or TRBD2 (6 bases each). Germline CDR1 MNHEY, CDR2 SMNVEV (reference sequence). Trimming removed 5 bases at V and 0 bases at J, with 16 bases between. The CDR3 covers 17 residues. CDR3 nucleotides: TGTGCCAGCAGTCCTCGGGGGCCGGGATCGAACACCGGGGAGCTGTTTTTT. Encoded protein: CASSPRGPGSNTGELFF.

There are a few counts of this clone. For the CDR3, the DNA is TGTGCCAGCAGTGAATCCAACCTTGGCGGGCATACAATCTACGAGCAGTACTTC. Protein product: CASSESNLGGHTIYEQYF. The chain has TRBV25-1 and TRBJ2-7; D perhaps matches TRBD2 (5 bases). This CDR3 is 18 amino acids long. Trimming stripped 1 base from V and 3 bases from J, with 22 bases between. Germline loops: CDR1 MGHDK, CDR2 SYGVNS.

This chain links TRBV29-1 with TRBJ2-5; no firm D call. CDR3 size: 12 residues. Germline loops: CDR1 SQVTM, CDR2 ANQGSEA. With 5 bases removed from V and 3 bases from J, the gap between germline ends came to 10 bases. CDR3 in DNA: TGCAGCGTTCCAATGTCTAAAGAGACCCAGTACTTC. It translates to CSVPMSKETQYF. Filled out from reference TRBV29-1 and TRBJ2-5, the complete variable domain reads SAVISQKPSRDICQRGTSLTIQCQVDSQVTMMFWYRQQPGQSLTLIATANQGSEATYESGFVIDKFPISRPNLTFSTLTVSNMSPEDSSIYLCSVPMSKETQYFGPGTRLLVL.

The CDR3 DNA reads TGTGCCAGCACCCAGGACAGGGCGGCAGATACGCAGTATTTT. Protein product: CASTQDRAADTQYF. The chain has TRBV27 and TRBJ2-3; TRBD1 matches at 8 bases. The CDR3 length is 14 residues. Germline CDR1 and CDR2: MNHEY and SMNVEV (reference sequence). The ends lost 7 bases at V and 4 bases at J; junction bases unmatched: 7.

The rearrangement joins TRBV27 to TRBJ1-3; 7 bases match TRBD1. V shed 7 bases and J 9 bases; nucleotides not matched to a gene: 3. Germline V gene lookup returns CDR1 MNHEY and CDR2 SMNVEV (reference sequence). This CDR3 comprises 11 residues. The DNA of the CDR3 is TGTGCCAGCAAGGCAGGGGGCACCATATATTTT. Its translation: CASKAGGTIYF.

The V call is TRBV29-1, the J call TRBJ2-1, with D perhaps TRBD1 (5 bases). The V gene's germline CDR1 is SQVTM and CDR2 ANQGSEA. The CDR3 runs to 11 residues. V was shortened by 7 bases and J by 7 bases, with 11 bases between the two germline ends. CDR3 coding DNA: TGCAGCGCGTTACGGACAAATGAGCAGTTCTTC. Its translation is CSALRTNEQFF.